Each of the 6 T cell receptor beta chains below was sequenced from the same sample in a study of T cells in Graves' hyperthyroidism and ophthalmopathy. The TCR beta CDR3 regions underwent amplification using RNA transcripts as the source. The study used the HTBI primer set for a first-round RT-PCR of the TCR CDR3. TCRdb used MiXCR to reprocess the multiplex PCR reads, holding one entry per CDR3 protein. The data hold approximately 690,000 distinct CDR3 sequences, with about 14% observed a single time. The sample consisted of blood. These TCRs come from a woman in her forties or fifties with Graves' ophthalmopathy.

This clonotype was found many times. The rearrangement links TRBV28 to TRBJ2-3; weak D call: TRBD2 (6 bases). Germline lookup yields CDR1 MDHEN and CDR2 SYDVKM. This CDR3 region has 16 residues. Between the trimmed V and J ends, which lost 7 bases and 0 bases, there was a span of 17 bases. This CDR3 reads CASIKIAEASTDTQYF. CDR3 DNA sequence: TGTGCCAGCATAAAAATAGCGGAGGCTAGCACAGATACGCAGTATTTT.

This clonotype was recorded at least ten times. This rearrangement joins TRBV30 to TRBJ2-7, with unresolved D. Germline CDR1 is GTSNPN and CDR2 is SVGIG (reference sequence). V lost 3 bases, J lost 0 bases, and 15 bases lay in between. There are 15 residues in the CDR3. The DNA for the CDR3 is TGTGCCTGGAGGAGGTTGCGGTCCTTCTCCTACGAGCAGTACTTC. Residues: CAWRRLRSFSYEQYF.

This clonotype was counted ten times or more. The chain carries TRBV6-1 and TRBJ2-5, with 12 bases matching TRBD2. V shed 8 bases, J shed 5 bases, and the junction held 15 bases outside the gene matches. CDR1 and CDR2 (germline): MNHNS, SASEGT. This CDR3 spans 17 amino acids. The CDR3 nucleotides read TGTGCCAGCGTATTTGGGGTACTAGCGGGAGGATCTGAGACCCAGTACTTC. This translates into CASVFGVLAGGSETQYF.

The genes are TRBV9 and TRBJ2-1, with TRBD2 identical over 13 bases. The CDR3 sequence is 14 residues long. Trimming took 6 bases from V and 8 from J; bases not matched to a gene: 5. CDR1 and CDR2 from the germline V gene are SGDLS and YYNGEE. The CDR3 here is CASTRTSGSDEQFF. The DNA for the CDR3 is TGTGCCAGCACAAGGACTAGCGGGAGCGATGAGCAGTTCTTC.

This rearrangement joins TRBV10-3 to TRBJ2-2, with a weak D call TRBD2 (6 bases). Trimming pared 7 bases from V and 6 bases from J, leaving 12 bases between. CDR3 size: 13 residues. The V gene's germline CDR1 is ENHRY and CDR2 SYGVKD. CDR3 loop: CAITGTGAGELFF. CDR3 sequence (DNA): TGTGCCATCACCGGGACTGGGGCCGGGGAGCTGTTTTTT.

The table lists this clonotype with many counts. The J gene is TRBJ2-3, the V gene TRBV27; D ambiguous. V was trimmed by 5 bases and J by 2 bases, leaving 11 bases between them. The CDR3 runs 14 residues. CDR1 and CDR2 (germline): MNHEY, SMNVEV (reference sequence). This chain's CDR3 is CASSRKGITDTQYF. The CDR3 DNA reads as TGTGCCAGCAGTCGAAAAGGGATCACAGATACGCAGTATTTT.